Shown below are 20 T cell receptor beta chains from a single sample sequenced in a study of T cell responses to AZD1222 COVID-19 vaccine. Clones were sequenced by immunoSEQ multiplex PCR, and TCRdb holds only the in-frame ones, with some missing. The data contain 140,000 or so clones, under 95% of them seen just once; the ten biggest clones take up around 8%. This material consisted of peripheral blood, taken 28 days after the second dose of the MenACWY control vaccine. The receptors derive from an adult who received the MenACWY meningococcal vaccine as a control.

V usage is TRBV30 and J usage is TRBJ2-2, with D unclear. The CDR3 runs 15 residues. In germline, CDR1 is GTSNPN, CDR2 SVGIG (reference sequence). The V and J ends lost 2 bases and 6 bases respectively, with 16 bases between them. The CDR3 sequence: CAWSNPSRVSGELFF. For the CDR3, the DNA is TGTGCCTGGAGTAACCCCTCCCGGGTTTCCGGGGAGCTGTTTTTT.

V is TRBV27 and J is TRBJ1-1; no firm D call. The CDR3 spans 13 residues. The V end lost 2 bases, the J end lost 11 bases, and 15 bases lay between the germline ends. The germline V gene has CDR1 MNHEY and CDR2 SMNVEV (reference sequence). For the CDR3, the DNA is TGTGCCAGCAGTTTAAGGGTCGGGAGTGAGGCTTTCTTT. Protein product: CASSLRVGSEAFF.

CDR3: CASSHQKGTGNKNIQYF. Written as DNA, the CDR3 is TGTGCCAGCAGCCACCAGAAAGGGACGGGGAATAAAAACATTCAGTACTTC. The J gene is TRBJ2-4, the V gene TRBV11-2; the D gene could be TRBD1 or TRBD2 (5 bases each). Germline CDR1 reads SGHAT; CDR2 reads FQNNGV. Trimming removed 5 bases at V and 4 bases at J, with 21 bases between. The CDR3 is 17 residues long.

The chain carries TRBV7-9 and TRBJ2-3; 9 bases align to TRBD2. Germline V lookup: CDR1 SEHNR, CDR2 FQNEAQ (reference sequence). The CDR3 totals 19 residues. The trim removed 4 bases at V and 6 bases at J, leaving 20 bases unmatched. DNA for the CDR3: TGTGCCAGCAGCTCGAACCAATGGGTAGCGGGGGACGCCAGGGATACGCAGTATTTT. This translates into CASSSNQWVAGDARDTQYF.

V usage is TRBV7-2 and J usage is TRBJ2-5; 10 nucleotides agree with TRBD2. CDR3 length equals 16 residues. Trimming cost V 3 bases and J 5 bases; bases outside gene matches: 9. Per germline, CDR1 SGHTA and CDR2 FQGNSA. The CDR3 region is CASSFGASGGSETQYF. DNA of the CDR3: TGTGCCAGCAGCTTCGGGGCTAGCGGGGGCTCGGAGACCCAGTACTTC.

The CDR3 here is CASSSRDSAYEQYF. CDR3 DNA sequence: TGTGCCAGCAGCTCACGGGACTCAGCCTACGAGCAGTACTTC. This sequence joins TRBV7-6 and TRBJ2-7, with D perhaps TRBD2 (6 bases). V shed 4 bases and J shed 2 bases, with 12 bases lying between them. This CDR3 is built from 14 residues. Germline V gene lookup returns CDR1 SGHVS and CDR2 FNYEAQ.

The CDR3: CASSRNSGGATDTQYF. In DNA, the CDR3 is TGTGCCAGTAGTAGGAATAGCGGGGGGGCCACAGATACGCAGTATTTT. This chain links TRBV19 with TRBJ2-3; TRBD2 matches 11 bases. The V gene's germline CDR1 is LNHDA and CDR2 SQIVND (reference sequence). The ends lost 4 bases at V and 2 bases at J; junction bases unmatched: 5. The CDR3 consists of 16 residues.

The chain carries TRBV7-9 and TRBJ2-7; no clear D gene. Germline V CDR1 and CDR2: SEHNR, FQNEAQ (reference sequence). Trimming cost V 1 base and J 6 bases, with 7 bases left between them. The length of the CDR3 is 12 residues. CDR3 residues: CASSLGPTEQYF. The CDR3 DNA follows: TGTGCCAGCAGCTTAGGGCCGACCGAGCAGTACTTC.

The chain combines TRBV4-3 with TRBJ2-3, with 9 bases matching TRBD2. Germline V lookup: CDR1 LGHNA, CDR2 YSLEER. This CDR3 is built from 17 residues. The ends lost 1 base at V and 3 bases at J; junction bases unmatched: 8. CDR3 protein: CASSQVRVAGETDTQYF. The CDR3 coding sequence is TGCGCCAGCAGCCAAGTCAGGGTAGCGGGAGAGACAGATACGCAGTATTTT.

The genes are TRBV24-1 and TRBJ2-1; 11 positions match TRBD1. The V gene's germline CDR1 is KGHDR and CDR2 SFDVKD. The CDR3 consists of 16 residues. The trim removed 3 bases at V and 5 bases at J, leaving 5 bases unmatched. The CDR3 sequence is CATSDRTGGLHNEQFF. For the CDR3, the DNA is TGTGCCACCAGTGATCGGACAGGGGGCCTTCACAATGAGCAGTTCTTC.

The rearrangement joins TRBV28 to TRBJ2-6; 10 bases align to TRBD1. V shed 5 bases, J shed 0 bases, and the junction held 4 bases outside the gene matches. The CDR3 is made up of 17 amino acids. CDR1 is MDHEN and CDR2 is SYDVKM in the germline V gene. Here the CDR3 DNA reads TGTGCCAGCAGTGTTCGGACAGGGGGCTCTGGGGCCAACGTCCTGACTTTC. The encoded protein is CASSVRTGGSGANVLTF.

The count of this clone is one. The chain is built from TRBV30 and TRBJ1-1, with D unclear. Germline loops: CDR1 GTSNPN, CDR2 SVGIG (reference sequence). The CDR3 contains 13 residues. Between the trimmed V and J ends, which lost 0 bases and 6 bases, there was a span of 11 bases. The CDR3 DNA reads as TGTGCCTGGAGTGTATTGGCAGGCTCTGAAGCTTTCTTT. This codes for CAWSVLAGSEAFF.

CDR3 in DNA: TGTGCCAGCAGAGCACGACAGGGTGATAATTCACCCCTCCACTTT. This encodes CASRARQGDNSPLHF. The chain uses TRBV27 and TRBJ1-6; 7 bases agree with TRBD1. Looked up from germline, CDR1 is MNHEY and CDR2 is SMNVEV (reference sequence). Germline trimming cut 6 bases from V and 5 bases from J; bases unmatched to any gene: 7. This CDR3 contains 15 residues.

This clone was counted a single time. The chain carries TRBV19 and TRBJ2-7; D might be TRBD2 (6 bases). Germline V gene sequence: CDR1 LNHDA, CDR2 SQIVND (reference sequence). The CDR3 is made up of 13 amino acids. Trimming pared 3 bases from V and 4 bases from J, leaving 10 bases between. The CDR3 sequence: CASSIVGGYEQYF. The DNA of the CDR3 is TGTGCCAGTAGTATTGTGGGGGGTTACGAGCAGTACTTC.

The V and J genes are TRBV7-6 and TRBJ2-7, with 11 bases aligning to TRBD1. This CDR3 region has 15 residues. CDR1 and CDR2 from the germline V gene are SGHVS and FNYEAQ. With V trimmed by 1 base and J by 3 bases, 2 bases remained unmatched. CDR3 sequence: CASSLEGTGGYEQYF. Here the CDR3 DNA reads TGTGCCAGCAGCTTAGAGGGGACAGGGGGCTACGAGCAGTACTTC.

The chain combines TRBV19 with TRBJ2-3; 8 nucleotides match TRBD1. Trimming cost V 0 bases and J 3 bases; bases outside gene matches: 11. Germline CDR1 and CDR2: LNHDA and SQIVND (reference sequence). The CDR3 is made up of 18 amino acids. CDR3 region: CASSIDLGGTGGTDTQYF. The CDR3 nucleotides are TGTGCCAGTAGTATAGATCTAGGTGGTACAGGGGGGACAGATACGCAGTATTTT.

This rearrangement joins TRBV3-1 (or the pseudogene TRBV3-2) to TRBJ1-3; D is undetermined. Deletions cut 11 bases from V and 3 bases from J, with 8 bases between. The length of the CDR3 is 11 residues. Germline CDR1 is LGHDT and CDR2 is YNNKEL (reference sequence). CDR3: CASQSGNTIYF. The CDR3 nucleotides read TGTGCCTCCCAGAGTGGAAACACCATATATTTT.

V is TRBV9 and J is TRBJ2-7; D not resolved. CDR1 and CDR2 (germline): SGDLS, YYNGEE. Trimming removed 0 bases from V and 7 bases from J, with 14 bases in between. The CDR3 has 14 residues. CDR3 DNA: TGTGCCAGCAGCGTAGCTACGGAAGTTGGGGAGCAGTACTTC. This encodes CASSVATEVGEQYF.

V gene TRBV6-5 combines with J gene TRBJ1-2, with TRBD1 matching over 7 bases. Trimming removed 5 bases from V and 3 bases from J; junction bases left unmatched: 9. CDR1 is MNHEY, CDR2 SVGAGI, per germline. The CDR3 has 15 residues. CDR3 loop: CASSQQGFGDYGYTF. The CDR3 DNA reads TGTGCCAGCAGTCAACAGGGGTTTGGGGACTATGGCTACACCTTC.

This sequence joins TRBV6-5 and TRBJ2-7; a weak D match, TRBD1 (6 bases). The germline V gene has CDR1 MNHEY and CDR2 SVGAGI. This CDR3 region has 15 residues. V lost 0 bases, J lost 6 bases, and 15 bases lay in between. This CDR3 is CASSYSAGTLIEQYF. The CDR3 DNA sequence: TGTGCCAGCAGTTACTCGGCCGGGACACTGATCGAGCAGTACTTC.